A single TCR beta chain is shown here with its context. The antigen is undetermined. This specimen belongs to a study of T cell responses to AZD1222 COVID-19 vaccine. Profiling relied on immunoSEQ multiplex PCR, and the TCRdb table lists in-frame clones only, not all of them. The sample carries some 200,000 clones, roughly 90% recorded once. V was clipped by 4 bases and J by 8 bases, with 11 bases between them. CDR1 and CDR2 from the germline V gene are SGHTA and FQGNSA. This CDR3 has 12 residues. Whole-study results and caveats: Spike as a whole was targeted by vaccine-associated CD4 TCRs, dominant at 160-218 and 743-854.

Sequenced here: peripheral blood, sampled 28 days after the second AZD1222 dose. The TCR sequence derives from an adult who received the AZD1222 COVID-19 vaccine. V gene TRBV7-2 combines with J gene TRBJ1-2; D is unresolved. Here the CDR3 DNA reads TGTGCCAGCAGCTCGCTCCGATACGGCTACACCTTC. This sequence encodes CASSSLRYGYTF.